This T cell receptor beta chain was captured in a study of cytomegalovirus exposure and HLA in healthy donors. With 60 Vbeta and 13 Jbeta primers, the PCR was carried out. Clones were read by immunoSEQ multiplex PCR, and TCRdb kept only the in-frame ones, dropping some. Among tens of thousands of clones, 75% to 80% were seen once, and the ten largest hold about 6.4%. Germline V gene data show CDR1 as SGHRS and CDR2 as YFSETQ. The ends were cut back, 4 bases at V and 2 bases at J, with 12 bases in the middle. The CDR3 consists of 15 residues. As regards this clone: No antigen is known for it.

Broader study findings: Cytomegalovirus association was assigned to about 150 TCR beta chains.

The TCR sequence derives from a female donor in good health and CMV-seronegative. The specimen sequenced was PBMCs. The chain combines TRBV5-1 with TRBJ1-4; D is unclear. In nucleotides, the CDR3 is TGCGCCAGCAGCCCCGTCGGAGGGACTAATGAAAAACTGTTTTTT. As protein: CASSPVGGTNEKLFF.